One and the same sample provided the 30 T cell receptor beta chains below, sequenced in a study of T cells in Graves' hyperthyroidism and ophthalmopathy. The investigators amplified TCR beta CDR3 regions from RNA transcripts. A set of HTBI primers served as the primers for a first-round RT-PCR of the TCR CDR3. TCRdb re-called the multiplex PCR reads through MiXCR, storing one row per CDR3 protein. The data contain tens of thousands of distinct CDR3 sequences, around half of them singletons. Material: blood. Source of these receptors: a woman in her thirties with Graves' ophthalmopathy.

As regards this clonotype: Given the absence of the conserved phenylalanine or tryptophan at the CDR3 end, a read error is likely. Because the CDR3's place on the DNA is in doubt, the DNA is left out and the CDR3 is given as listed by TCRdb. The chain is built from TRBV11-2 and TRBJ2-7; the listed D gene, TRBD2, was not tested against the DNA. Germline CDR1 is SGHAT and CDR2 is FQNNGV. The CDR3 is 14 amino acids in total, end residues counted. The CDR3 reads CASSFSSGIYEQHY.

Regarding this clonotype: No conserved phenylalanine or tryptophan ends this CDR3, so it is likely a read error. This chain connects TRBV11-2 to TRBJ2-1; tentatively, D is TRBD1 or TRBD2 (5 bases each). The CDR3 is made up of 14 amino acids. Germline CDR1 SGHAT, CDR2 FQNNGV. Here the CDR3 reads CASSFGTRYSEQFL. In nucleotides, the CDR3 is TGTGCCAGCAGCTTCGGGACCAGATACAGTGAGCAGTTCCTC.

This clonotype occurred many times. This sequence may be a read error, since a much larger clone differs from it by one base. The V call is TRBV20-1, the J call TRBJ2-5; 12 bases fit TRBD2. The CDR3 length is 18 residues. Germline V gene sequence: CDR1 DFQATT, CDR2 SNEGSKA (reference sequence). The CDR3 sequence: CSASFALRLAGDQEAQYF. CDR3 DNA sequence: TGCAGTGCTTCCTTCGCCCTTAGACTAGCGGGGGATCAAGAGGCCCAGTACTTC.

This clonotype was seen many times. The V and J genes are TRBV19 and TRBJ2-1, with unresolved D. V lost 1 base, J lost 2 bases, and 9 bases lay in between. The length of the CDR3 is 15 residues. Germline V CDR1 and CDR2: LNHDA, SQIVND (reference sequence). CDR3 nucleotides: TGTGCCAGTAGTATAGGGTCCCTTACCTACAATGAGCAGTTCTTC. As protein: CASSIGSLTYNEQFF. The full variable domain, its missing parts supplied by reference TRBV19 and TRBJ2-1, is DGGITQSPKYLFRKEGQNVTLSCEQNLNHDAMYWYRQDPGQGLRLIYYSQIVNDFQKGDIAEGYSVSREKKESFPLTVTSAQKNPTAFYLCASSIGSLTYNEQFFGPGTRLTVL.

This clonotype has ten or more counts. The rearrangement uses TRBV9 and TRBJ1-1, with TRBD1 as a possible D gene (6 bases). The CDR3 runs 17 residues. Trimming shortened V by 0 bases and J by 0 bases, and 15 bases separated the two germline ends. The germline CDR1 and CDR2 sequences are SGDLS and YYNGEE. The CDR3 sequence: CASSVDPIQGLNTEAFF. CDR3 nucleotide sequence: TGTGCCAGCAGCGTAGACCCAATACAGGGCTTGAACACTGAAGCTTTCTTT. The full variable domain, in which reference TRBV9 and TRBJ1-1 provide the parts outside the CDR3, is DSGVTQTPKHLITATGQRVTLRCSPRSGDLSVYWYQQSLDQGLQFLIQYYNGEERAKGNILERFSAQQFPDLHSELNLSSLELGDSALYFCASSVDPIQGLNTEAFFGQGTRLTVV.

This clonotype occurred many times. The J gene is TRBJ1-2, the V gene TRBV5-1; 7 bases match TRBD1. With 4 bases clipped from V and 1 base from J, the junction kept 4 bases outside the gene matches. The CDR3 runs to 14 residues. Germline assignment: CDR1 SGHRS and CDR2 YFSETQ. The CDR3 DNA reads as TGCGCCAGCAGCAGAACAGGGGATAACTATGGCTACACCTTC. It is translated as CASSRTGDNYGYTF.

The table lists this clonotype with many counts. The rearrangement uses TRBV29-1 and TRBJ1-2, with 9 bases aligning to TRBD1. Germline V lookup: CDR1 SQVTM, CDR2 ANQGSEA. CDR3 length: 15 amino acids. V lost 5 bases, J lost 4 bases, and 11 bases stayed unmatched. The CDR3 reads CSVKNTGQGTYGYTF. DNA for the CDR3: TGCAGCGTTAAAAACACGGGACAGGGAACCTATGGCTACACCTTC.

This clonotype was counted at least ten times. The chain has TRBV7-9 and TRBJ1-1; maybe TRBD1 (6 bases). Germline V gene lookup returns CDR1 SEHNR and CDR2 FQNEAQ (reference sequence). Trimming shortened V by 1 base and J by 6 bases, and 12 bases separated the two germline ends. This CDR3 spans 14 amino acids. The CDR3 reads CASSLEQGSAEAFF. In DNA, the CDR3 is TGTGCCAGCAGCTTAGAACAGGGAAGCGCTGAAGCTTTCTTT.

The rearrangement links TRBV20-1 to TRBJ2-5; D is perhaps TRBD1 (5 bases). The CDR3 runs 15 residues. Trimming pared 0 bases from V and 9 bases from J, leaving 20 bases between. Germline V gene data show CDR1 as DFQATT and CDR2 as SNEGSKA (reference sequence). The CDR3 protein is CSARDRGDSDQPQYF. CDR3 nucleotide sequence: TGCAGTGCTAGAGATAGGGGTGACAGCGATCAGCCCCAGTACTTC.

In its sample, this clonotype was seen many times. CDR3 DNA: TGTGCCAGCAGCCCCTGGCAGTCCGCCACAGATACGCAGTATTTT. Translating it yields CASSPWQSATDTQYF. The chain recombines TRBV5-5 with TRBJ2-3; no definite D call. The CDR3 covers 15 residues. Trimming pared 4 bases from V and 2 bases from J, leaving 14 bases between. Germline V gives CDR1 SGHKS, CDR2 YYEKEE (reference sequence).

The chain has TRBV29-1 and TRBJ2-7, with TRBD1 identical over 9 bases. The length of the CDR3 is 12 residues. V trimming: 8 bases; J trimming: 9 bases; junction bases outside the gene matches: 11. Looked up from germline, CDR1 is SQVTM and CDR2 is ANQGSEA. The CDR3 sequence is CSSYPGQGVQYF. For the CDR3, the DNA is TGCAGCAGTTACCCGGGACAGGGTGTGCAGTACTTC.

The gene calls are TRBV7-9 and TRBJ2-1, with 8 bases lining up with TRBD1. Germline V gene lookup returns CDR1 SEHNR and CDR2 FQNEAQ (reference sequence). V was clipped by 4 bases and J by 4 bases; unmatched bases: 9. CDR3 length equals 16 residues. In DNA form, the CDR3 reads TGTGCCAGCAGCTCATTGCCGGGACAGGTATACAATGAGCAGTTCTTC. This sequence encodes CASSSLPGQVYNEQFF.

The sample holds many counts of this clonotype. The J gene is TRBJ2-1, the V gene TRBV11-2, with D possibly being TRBD2 (6 bases). This CDR3 comprises 13 residues. The V gene lost 5 bases and the J gene lost 8 bases, with 13 bases spanning the gap. CDR1 and CDR2 (germline): SGHAT, FQNNGV. For the CDR3, the DNA is TGTGCCAGCAGCAGGGACTTGAGCGATGAGCAGTTCTTC. This codes for CASSRDLSDEQFF.

The V call is TRBV7-2, the J call TRBJ1-1, with D possibly TRBD1 on 6 matching bases. The CDR3 contains 16 residues. Germline V lookup: CDR1 SGHTA, CDR2 FQGNSA. The CDR3 spells CASGSTQGGWNTEAFF. The DNA for the CDR3 is TGTGCTAGCGGCTCGACACAGGGCGGGTGGAACACTGAAGCTTTCTTT.

In this sample, this clonotype turned up many times. This rearrangement joins TRBV7-6 to TRBJ2-1; the match to TRBD2 covers 7 bases. Trimming took 8 bases from V and 0 from J; bases not matched to a gene: 4. The CDR3 runs to 14 residues. CDR1 and CDR2 from the germline V gene are SGHVS and FNYEAQ. The CDR3 DNA follows: TGTGCCAGCGCGGGAGACCACTCCTACAATGAGCAGTTCTTC. Its protein product is CASAGDHSYNEQFF.

This chain uses TRBV9 with TRBJ1-2; 8 bases agree with TRBD1. CDR3 length: 14 amino acids. Germline assignment: CDR1 SGDLS and CDR2 YYNGEE. The trim removed 5 bases at V and 4 bases at J, leaving 7 bases unmatched. CDR3: CASRTDRDGYGYTF. The CDR3 region has the DNA TGTGCCAGCAGGACGGACAGGGATGGCTATGGCTACACCTTC.

A note on this clonotype: A much larger clone lies one base from this, so it may be a read error. J is TRBJ2-1 and V is TRBV10-3; maybe TRBD2 (5 bases). Per germline, CDR1 ENHRY and CDR2 SYGVKD. The CDR3 sequence is 14 residues long. The CDR3 nucleotides are TGTGTCACCAAACAGCAGGAGGCTTACAATGAGCAGTTCTTC. Its protein is CVTKQQEAYNEQFF.

V is TRBV9 and J is TRBJ2-5; TRBD2 agrees at 11 bases. Germline V lookup: CDR1 SGDLS, CDR2 YYNGEE. CDR3 length: 14 amino acids. After removal of 4 bases from V and 13 bases from J, the junction contained 12 bases not matched to a gene. The CDR3 here is CASSQGLAGGSGYF. Written as DNA, the CDR3 is TGTGCCAGCAGCCAAGGGCTAGCGGGAGGTTCTGGGTACTTC.

This clonotype has a count of ten or more. This chain connects TRBV3-1 to TRBJ2-1; D not certain. The V and J ends lost 0 bases and 10 bases respectively, with 16 bases between them. CDR3 size: 15 residues. Looked up from germline, CDR1 is LGHDT and CDR2 is YNNKEL (reference sequence). CDR3 amino acids: CASSQDPESLREQFF. The CDR3 nucleotides read TGTGCCAGCAGCCAAGATCCGGAATCCCTCAGGGAGCAGTTCTTC.

This clonotype occurred many times. This chain uses TRBV7-9 with TRBJ1-4, with 9 bases fitting TRBD1. Germline lookup yields CDR1 SEHNR and CDR2 FQNEAQ (reference sequence). The V segment lost 5 bases and the J segment 4 bases; nucleotides outside the gene matches: 5. CDR3 length: 15 amino acids. The CDR3 nucleotides are TGTGCCAGCAGCATCGGACAGGGGAATAATGAAAAACTGTTTTTT. Translation gives CASSIGQGNNEKLFF.

For this clonotype: One end of the junction varies from germline; a read error may be responsible. The gene calls are TRBV4-1 and TRBJ2-4; TRBD1 matches at 7 bases. The CDR3 extends over 16 amino acids. Germline CDR1 MGHRA, CDR2 YSYEKL. The CDR3 loop is CACSQGVVRGKNIQYF. The DNA of the CDR3 is TGCGCCTGCAGCCAAGGGGTCGTCAGGGGGAAAAACATTCAGTACTTC.

The table lists this clonotype with a count of one. A read error may produce the germline difference seen at one junction end. The CDR3, as DNA: TGTGCCTGCAGTGGACTAGTAATGAACACGCAGTATTTT. It is translated as CACSGLVMNTQYF. The gene calls are TRBV2 and TRBJ2-3, with 7 nucleotides matching TRBD2. The CDR3 runs 13 residues. Germline CDR1 reads SNHLY; CDR2 reads FYNNEI.

This clonotype has ten or more counts. The gene calls are TRBV6-4 and TRBJ2-2, with 12 bases that match TRBD2. Germline values: CDR1 MRHNA, CDR2 SNTAGT. V lost 6 bases, J lost 7 bases, and 9 bases stayed unmatched. This CDR3 is built from 16 residues. CDR3 in amino acids: CASSTGTSGFGGELFF. In DNA, the CDR3 is TGTGCCAGCAGCACCGGGACTAGCGGGTTTGGCGGGGAGCTGTTTTTT.

V gene TRBV24-1 combines with J gene TRBJ2-7; 9 positions agree with TRBD1. CDR1 is KGHDR, CDR2 SFDVKD, per germline. This CDR3 spans 15 amino acids. Losses at the gene ends were 4 bases for V and 4 bases for J; bases not matched to a gene: 7. The CDR3 loop reads CATSEEGQGLYEQYF. CDR3 DNA sequence: TGTGCCACCAGTGAAGAGGGACAGGGATTATACGAGCAGTACTTC.

The J gene is TRBJ2-7, the V gene TRBV7-9; perhaps TRBD1 as D (7 bases). This CDR3 comprises 13 residues. Per the germline V gene, CDR1 is SEHNR and CDR2 is FQNEAQ (reference sequence). Trimming left V 5 bases short and J 6 bases short, with 14 bases between. Here the CDR3 reads CASSPGGGPEQYF. CDR3 nucleotides: TGTGCCAGCAGCCCAGGGGGAGGTCCCGAGCAGTACTTC.

The gene calls are TRBV9 and TRBJ2-2; maybe TRBD2 (5 bases). The CDR3 has 14 residues. The germline V gene has CDR1 SGDLS and CDR2 YYNGEE. Trimming cost V 1 base and J 7 bases, with 11 bases left between them. CDR3 in amino acids: CASSVRSGFGELFF. DNA of the CDR3: TGTGCCAGCAGCGTAAGGTCGGGGTTCGGGGAGCTGTTTTTT. Full variable domain (rest looked up from reference TRBV9 and TRBJ2-2): DSGVTQTPKHLITATGQRVTLRCSPRSGDLSVYWYQQSLDQGLQFLIQYYNGEERAKGNILERFSAQQFPDLHSELNLSSLELGDSALYFCASSVRSGFGELFFGEGSRLTVL.

The chain combines TRBV4-1 with TRBJ2-7; D is perhaps TRBD1 (6 bases). V was trimmed by 5 bases and J by 3 bases, leaving 23 bases between them. CDR3 length equals 17 residues. Germline-derived CDR1 and CDR2 are MGHRA and YSYEKL. The DNA for the CDR3 is TGCGCCAGCAGCTTCTCCCCCGGGGTTGGACAGCGCTACGAGCAGTACTTC. It specifies CASSFSPGVGQRYEQYF.

As for this clonotype: Since a much larger clone is just one base distant, this may be a read error. The gene calls are TRBV28 and TRBJ1-1, with D uncertain. This CDR3 comprises 11 residues. The germline CDR1 and CDR2 sequences are MDHEN and SYDVKM. The CDR3 protein is CASSSGPEASF. As DNA, the CDR3 is TGTGCCAGCAGTTCGGGCCCTGAAGCTTCCTTT. The whole variable domain, filled in from reference TRBV28 and TRBJ1-1, reads DVKVTQSSRYLVKRTGEKVFLECVQDMDHENMFWYRQDPGLGLRLIYFSYDVKMKEKGDIPEGYSVSREKKERFSLILESASTNQTSMYLCASSSGPEASFGQGTRLTVV.

This clonotype occurred a few times. This sequence joins TRBV6-1 and TRBJ1-2; tentative D call: TRBD1 (5 bases). Germline V gene data show CDR1 as MNHNS and CDR2 as SASEGT. The CDR3 is made up of 13 amino acids. Between the trimmed V and J ends, which lost 0 bases and 8 bases, there was a span of 10 bases. CDR3 DNA sequence: TGTGCCAGCAGTGAAGCAGGGGTTAAGGGCTACACCTTC. It encodes CASSEAGVKGYTF.

The rearrangement joins TRBV20-1 to TRBJ2-7; D is undetermined. The V gene lost 2 bases and the J gene lost 3 bases, with 11 bases spanning the gap. CDR3 length: 13 amino acids. The germline CDR1 and CDR2 sequences are DFQATT and SNEGSKA (reference sequence). The CDR3 here is CSARLANNYEQYF. The CDR3 DNA reads as TGCAGTGCTAGATTAGCCAACAACTACGAGCAGTACTTC.